This T cell receptor (beta chain) was obtained from a study of cytomegalovirus exposure and HLA in healthy donors. Whole-study findings and limits: Most TCR sequences were seen very rarely across donors, but some public TCRs occurred in many.

Germline V gives CDR1 SQVTM, CDR2 ANQGSEA. CDR3 length equals 13 residues. The sample holds one count of this clone. Its target is unknown. An end of the junction differs from the germline gene, which may be a read error. It was with 60 Vbeta and 13 Jbeta primers that the PCR ran. Clones were read by immunoSEQ multiplex PCR, and TCRdb kept only the in-frame ones, dropping some. The repertoire holds some 150,000 clones, with about 80% as singletons. The sequenced sample was PBMCs. This chain joins TRBV29-1 and TRBJ2-1; TRBD2 matches at 12 bases. The sequence came from a man aged 25-45 years in good health and CMV-seropositive. For the CDR3, the DNA is TGCAGCGCCCGGACTAGCGGGAACAAAGAGCAGTTCTTC. Translation: CSARTSGNKEQFF.